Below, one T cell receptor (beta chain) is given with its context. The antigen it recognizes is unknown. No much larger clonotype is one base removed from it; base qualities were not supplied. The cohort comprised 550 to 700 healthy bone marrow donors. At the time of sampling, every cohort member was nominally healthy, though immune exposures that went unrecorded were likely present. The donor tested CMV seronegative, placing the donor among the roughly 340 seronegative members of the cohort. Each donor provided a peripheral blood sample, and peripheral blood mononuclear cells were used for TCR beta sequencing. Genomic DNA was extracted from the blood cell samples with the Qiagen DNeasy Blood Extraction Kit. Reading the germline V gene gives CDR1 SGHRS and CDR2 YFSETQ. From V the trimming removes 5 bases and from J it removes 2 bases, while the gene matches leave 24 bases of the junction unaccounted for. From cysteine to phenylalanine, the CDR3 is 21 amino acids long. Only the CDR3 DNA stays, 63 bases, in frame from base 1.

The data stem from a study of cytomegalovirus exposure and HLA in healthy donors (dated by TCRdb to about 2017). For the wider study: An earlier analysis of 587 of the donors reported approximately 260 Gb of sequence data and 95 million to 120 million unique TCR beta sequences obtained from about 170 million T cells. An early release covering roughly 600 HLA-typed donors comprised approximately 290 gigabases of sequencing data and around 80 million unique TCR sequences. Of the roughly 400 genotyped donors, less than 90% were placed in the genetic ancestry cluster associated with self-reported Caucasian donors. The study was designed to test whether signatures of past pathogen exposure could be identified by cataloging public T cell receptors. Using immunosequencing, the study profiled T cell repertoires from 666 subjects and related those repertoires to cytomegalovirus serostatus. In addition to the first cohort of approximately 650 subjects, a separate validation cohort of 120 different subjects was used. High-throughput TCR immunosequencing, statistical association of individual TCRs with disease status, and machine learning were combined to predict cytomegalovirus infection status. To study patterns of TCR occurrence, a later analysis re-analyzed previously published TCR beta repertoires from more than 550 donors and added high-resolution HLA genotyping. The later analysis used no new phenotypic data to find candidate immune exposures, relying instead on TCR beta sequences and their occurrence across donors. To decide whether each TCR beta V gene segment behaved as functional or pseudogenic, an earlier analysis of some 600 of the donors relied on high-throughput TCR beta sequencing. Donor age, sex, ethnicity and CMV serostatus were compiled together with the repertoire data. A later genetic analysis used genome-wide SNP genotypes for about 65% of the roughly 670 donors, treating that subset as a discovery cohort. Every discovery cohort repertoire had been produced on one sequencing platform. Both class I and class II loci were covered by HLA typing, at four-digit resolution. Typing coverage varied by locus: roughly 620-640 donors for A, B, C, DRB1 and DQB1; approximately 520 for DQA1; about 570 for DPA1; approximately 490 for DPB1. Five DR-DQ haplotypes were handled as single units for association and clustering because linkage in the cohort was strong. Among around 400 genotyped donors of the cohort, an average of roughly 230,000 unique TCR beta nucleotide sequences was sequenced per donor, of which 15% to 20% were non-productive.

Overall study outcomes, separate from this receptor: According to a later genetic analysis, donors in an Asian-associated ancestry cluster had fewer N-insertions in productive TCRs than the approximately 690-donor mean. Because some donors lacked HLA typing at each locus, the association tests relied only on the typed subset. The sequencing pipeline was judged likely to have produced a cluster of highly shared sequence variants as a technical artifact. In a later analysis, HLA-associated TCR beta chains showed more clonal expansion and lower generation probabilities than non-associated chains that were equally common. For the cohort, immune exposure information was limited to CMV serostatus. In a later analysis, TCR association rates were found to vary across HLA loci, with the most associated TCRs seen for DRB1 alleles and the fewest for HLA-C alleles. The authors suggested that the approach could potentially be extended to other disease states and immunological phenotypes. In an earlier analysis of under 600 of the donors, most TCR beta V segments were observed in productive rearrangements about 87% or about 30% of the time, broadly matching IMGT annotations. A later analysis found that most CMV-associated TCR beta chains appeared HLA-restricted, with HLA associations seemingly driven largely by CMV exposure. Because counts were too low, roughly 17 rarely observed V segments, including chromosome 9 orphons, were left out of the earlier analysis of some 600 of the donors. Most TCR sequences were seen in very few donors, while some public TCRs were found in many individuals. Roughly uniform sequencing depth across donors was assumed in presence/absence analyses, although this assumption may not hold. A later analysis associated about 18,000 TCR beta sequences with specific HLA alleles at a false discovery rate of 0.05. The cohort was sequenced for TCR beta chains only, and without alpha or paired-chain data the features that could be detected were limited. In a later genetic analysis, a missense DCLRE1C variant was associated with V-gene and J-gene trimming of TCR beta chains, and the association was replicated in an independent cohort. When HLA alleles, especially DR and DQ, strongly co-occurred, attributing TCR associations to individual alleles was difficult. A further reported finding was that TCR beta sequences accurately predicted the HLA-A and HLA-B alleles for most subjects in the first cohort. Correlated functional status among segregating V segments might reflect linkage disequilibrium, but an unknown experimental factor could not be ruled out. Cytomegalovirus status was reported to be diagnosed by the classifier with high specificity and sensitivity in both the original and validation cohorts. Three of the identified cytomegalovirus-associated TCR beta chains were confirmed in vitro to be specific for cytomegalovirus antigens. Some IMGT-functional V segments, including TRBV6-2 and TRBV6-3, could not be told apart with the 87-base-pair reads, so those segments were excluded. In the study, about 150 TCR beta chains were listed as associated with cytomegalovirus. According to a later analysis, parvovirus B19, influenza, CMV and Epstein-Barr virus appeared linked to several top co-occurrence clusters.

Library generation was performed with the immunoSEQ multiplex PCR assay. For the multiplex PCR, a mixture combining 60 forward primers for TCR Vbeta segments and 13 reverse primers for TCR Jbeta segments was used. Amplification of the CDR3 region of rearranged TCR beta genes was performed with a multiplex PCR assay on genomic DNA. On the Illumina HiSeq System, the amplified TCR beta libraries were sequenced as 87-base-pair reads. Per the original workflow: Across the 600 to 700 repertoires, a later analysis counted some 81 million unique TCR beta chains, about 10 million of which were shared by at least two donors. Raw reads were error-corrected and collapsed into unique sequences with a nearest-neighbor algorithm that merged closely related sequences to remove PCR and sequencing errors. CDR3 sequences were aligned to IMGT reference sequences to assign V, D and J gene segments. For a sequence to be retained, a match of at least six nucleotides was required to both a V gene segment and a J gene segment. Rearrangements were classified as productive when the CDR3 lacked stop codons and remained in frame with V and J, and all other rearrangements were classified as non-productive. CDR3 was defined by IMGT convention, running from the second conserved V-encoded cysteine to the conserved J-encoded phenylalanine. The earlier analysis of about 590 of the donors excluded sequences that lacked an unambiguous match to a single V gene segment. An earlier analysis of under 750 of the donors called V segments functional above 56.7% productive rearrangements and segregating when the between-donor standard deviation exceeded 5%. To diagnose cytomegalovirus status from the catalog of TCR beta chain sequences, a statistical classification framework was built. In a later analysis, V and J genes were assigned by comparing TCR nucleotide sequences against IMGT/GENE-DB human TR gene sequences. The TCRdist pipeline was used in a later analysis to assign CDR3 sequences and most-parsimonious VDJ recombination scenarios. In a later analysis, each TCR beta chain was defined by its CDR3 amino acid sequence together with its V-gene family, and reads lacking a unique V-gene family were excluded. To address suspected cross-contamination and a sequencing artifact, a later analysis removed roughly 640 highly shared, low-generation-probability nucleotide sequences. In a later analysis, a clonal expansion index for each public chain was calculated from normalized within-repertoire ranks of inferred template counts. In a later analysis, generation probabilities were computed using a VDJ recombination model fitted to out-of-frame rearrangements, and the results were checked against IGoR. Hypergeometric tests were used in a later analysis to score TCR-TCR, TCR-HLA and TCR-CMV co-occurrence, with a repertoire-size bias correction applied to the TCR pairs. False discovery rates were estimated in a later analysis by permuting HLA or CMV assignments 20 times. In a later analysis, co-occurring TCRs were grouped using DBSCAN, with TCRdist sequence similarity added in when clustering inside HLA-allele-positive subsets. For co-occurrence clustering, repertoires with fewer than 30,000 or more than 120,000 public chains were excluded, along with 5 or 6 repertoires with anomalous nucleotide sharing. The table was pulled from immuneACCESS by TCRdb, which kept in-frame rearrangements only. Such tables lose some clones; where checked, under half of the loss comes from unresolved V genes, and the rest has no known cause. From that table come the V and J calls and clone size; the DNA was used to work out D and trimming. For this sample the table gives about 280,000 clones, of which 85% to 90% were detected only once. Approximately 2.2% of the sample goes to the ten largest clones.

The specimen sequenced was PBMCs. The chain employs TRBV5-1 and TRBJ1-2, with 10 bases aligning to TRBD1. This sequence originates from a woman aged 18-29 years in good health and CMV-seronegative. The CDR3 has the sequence CASSSSTGGYSTFKSNYGYTF. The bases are TGCGCCAGCAGTTCCTCGACAGGGGGCTACTCCACCTTCAAATCAAACTATGGCTACACCTTC.